These 4 T cell receptor beta chains share one sample of origin, sequenced in a study of T-cell reconstitution after alpha-beta-depleted transplantation in children. Unique molecular identifiers were used to barcode this TCRbeta library. Using its own MiXCR run on the PCR reads, TCRdb lists one record per CDR3 protein. The data contain 350,000 to 500,000 distinct CDR3 sequences, over 40% of them seen just once; the ten biggest clones take up roughly a quarter. The sample in question was PBMCs, obtained before TCRalphabeta/CD19-depleted stem cell transplant. These receptors came from a girl aged 2-10 years with aplastic anemia, due to receive a stem cell transplant.

This clonotype was seen a handful of times. The chain uses TRBV18 and TRBJ2-3; 8 nucleotides agree with TRBD2. The germline gives CDR1 KGHSH, CDR2 LQKENI. J gave up 5 bases and V 5 bases, and 9 bases lay outside the gene matches. This CDR3 comprises 15 residues. CDR3 protein: CASSTRAGVEDTQYF. CDR3 DNA: TGTGCCAGCTCAACTCGAGCGGGAGTGGAAGATACGCAGTATTTT. The full variable domain, with the rest looked up from reference TRBV18 and TRBJ2-3, is NAGVMQNPRHLVRRRGQEARLRCSPMKGHSHVYWYRQLPEEGLKFMVYLQKENIIDESGMPKERFSAEFPKEGPSILRIQQVVRGDSAAYFCASSTRAGVEDTQYFGPGTRLTVL.

Many counts were recorded for this clonotype. J is TRBJ1-4 and V is TRBV20-1, with D hard to call. The CDR3 consists of 12 residues. CDR1 DFQATT and CDR2 SNEGSKA come from the germline V gene (reference sequence). Trimming removed 3 bases at V and 5 bases at J, with 7 bases between. CDR3 DNA sequence: TGCAGTGCTAGTGGTCCAAATGAAAAACTGTTTTTT. Protein product: CSASGPNEKLFF.

The V and J genes are TRBV20-1 and TRBJ2-3, with unresolved D. Germline assignment: CDR1 DFQATT and CDR2 SNEGSKA (reference sequence). V lost 3 bases and J 6 bases, leaving 10 bases between the germline ends. This CDR3 has 12 amino acids. The CDR3: CSASWSTDTQYF. The CDR3, as DNA: TGCAGTGCTAGCTGGAGTACGGATACGCAGTATTTT.

This clonotype was counted ten times or more. The chain is built from TRBV7-9 and TRBJ2-6; tentatively, D is TRBD2 (6 bases). The CDR3 has 14 amino acids. V dropped 11 bases and J dropped 0 bases, with 11 bases sitting between them. CDR1 and CDR2 (germline): SEHNR, FQNEAQ (reference sequence). CDR3 loop: CAGTQSSGANVLTF. CDR3 in DNA: TGTGCCGGGACTCAGAGCTCTGGGGCCAACGTCCTGACTTTC.